This is a list of T cell receptor beta chains from one sample in a study of cytomegalovirus exposure and HLA in healthy donors. Data came from immunoSEQ multiplex PCR; TCRdb stores just in-frame clones and leaves some out. This sample yields about 190,000 clones, of which about 88% are seen a single time; under 2% belongs to the top ten. What was sequenced was PBMCs. The receptors originated from a woman aged 18-29 years in good health and CMV-seronegative. Both conserved end residues are part of each CDR3. The D gene is left open where the match is weak. Size values are once, few and many counts, or a class for expanded clones, and some rows have none.

abundance | j_gene | d_gene | v_gene | CDR3aa | CDR3nt
few | TRBJ2-7 | TRBD2 | TRBV4-1 | CASSRLAGGTSYEQYF | TGCGCCAGCAGCCGACTGGCGGGGGGTACCTCCTACGAGCAGTACTTC
- | TRBJ1-4 | TRBD1 | TRBV5-1 | CASSLVGTGVEKLFF | TGCGCCAGCAGCTTGGTAGGGACAGGGGTTGAAAAACTGTTTTTT
- | TRBJ2-1 | - | TRBV7-8 | CASSLVASGFQSNEQFF | TGTGCCAGCAGCTTAGTAGCGTCAGGTTTCCAGTCCAATGAGCAGTTCTTC
- | TRBJ2-3 | TRBD2 | TRBV30 | CAWSEGTSGGATQYF | TGTGCCTGGAGTGAGGGGACTAGCGGGGGGGCTACGCAGTATTTT
- | TRBJ2-5 | TRBD1 | TRBV5-6 | CASSPRTGGETQYF | TGTGCCAGCAGCCCCCGGACAGGGGGAGAGACCCAGTACTTC
once | TRBJ1-2 | - | TRBV14 | CASSQEGGWGGYTF | TGTGCCAGCAGCCAAGAAGGGGGATGGGGCGGCTACACCTTC
- | TRBJ1-4 | - | TRBV11-3 | CASSPGGTNEKLFF | TGTGCCAGCAGCCCGGGGGGGACTAATGAAAAACTGTTTTTT
once | TRBJ1-4 | - | TRBV5-1 | CASSLRQGNEKLFF | TGCGCCAGCAGCTTAAGGCAGGGGAATGAAAAACTGTTTTTT
- | TRBJ2-7 | TRBD1 | TRBV4-2 | CASSRDRGYEQYF | TGTGCCAGCAGCCGGGACAGGGGCTACGAGCAGTACTTC
- | TRBJ2-5 | - | TRBV6-1 | CASSEGGGALETQYF | TGTGCCAGCAGCGAAGGTGGCGGGGCTCTGGAGACCCAGTACTTC
once | TRBJ2-1 | TRBD1 | TRBV11-2 | CASSLADRGHNEQFF | TGTGCCAGCAGCTTGGCTGACAGGGGGCACAATGAGCAGTTCTTC
- | TRBJ2-7 | - | TRBV28 | CASSLAGYEQYF | TGTGCCAGCAGTTTAGCCGGCTACGAGCAGTACTTC
- | TRBJ2-1 | - | TRBV5-6 | CASSLRGEQFF | TGTGCCAGCAGCCTTAGGGGTGAGCAGTTCTTC